Sequencing of this TCR beta chain was carried out in a study of OX40 agonist ivuxolimab in advanced cancers. Study-level information: Averaging about 60 years in age, with a range of about 20 to 90, the cohort was about 85% male.

CDR1 and CDR2 (germline): GTSNPN, SVGIG (reference sequence). J lost 2 bases, V lost 5 bases, and 2 bases had no gene match. This CDR3 comprises 12 residues. Sequencing was performed with immunoSEQ multiplex PCR; in TCRdb, only in-frame clones are kept and a portion is missing. Here the sample spans over 45,000 clones, more than 85% being singletons. The chain joins TRBV30 to TRBJ2-7; 8 positions agree with TRBD1. The sequences come from CD4+ or CD8+ T cells sorted from blood, collected in a trial of the OX40 agonist ivuxolimab. The sequence came from an adult with an advanced solid tumor such as melanoma, head and neck, liver or kidney cancer. The CDR3 loop reads CAWGQGTYEQYF. The CDR3 DNA reads as TGTGCCTGGGGACAGGGAACCTACGAGCAGTACTTC.